These 9 T cell receptor beta chains were sequenced from one sample in a study of shared clonotypes between healthy human individuals. Profiled with immunoSEQ multiplex PCR; TCRdb holds only in-frame clones, not every one. The sample lists some 2 million clones, about 95% occurring once. Cells designated naive CD8 were CD45RO-negative and were positively selected for CCR7, with terminally differentiated effector memory CD45RA+ cells excluded. The sample taken for sequencing was naive CD8+ T cells sorted from blood. Source of these receptors: a man aged 18-30 years in good health.

This chain's CDR3 is CASSPDGRKETQYF. The CDR3 coding sequence is TGTGCCAGCAGCCCCGATGGGAGAAAAGAGACCCAGTACTTC. The V and J genes are TRBV11-2 and TRBJ2-5; a possible D gene is TRBD2 (5 bases). The CDR3 has 14 residues. Germline CDR1 and CDR2: SGHAT and FQNNGV. Trimming took 5 bases from V and 3 from J, leaving 13 bases between them.

The V call is TRBV2, the J call TRBJ1-2, with D perhaps TRBD1 (6 bases). Germline-derived CDR1 and CDR2 are SNHLY and FYNNEI. Trimming pared 5 bases from V and 1 base from J, leaving 14 bases between. The CDR3 extends over 15 amino acids. Here the CDR3 reads CASSPPKGGNYGYTF. The CDR3 DNA is TGTGCCAGCAGTCCCCCAAAGGGGGGTAACTATGGCTACACCTTC.

This clone was seen once. The chain links TRBV5-6 to TRBJ2-5, with D maybe TRBD2 (5 bases). V shed 1 base and J shed 4 bases, with 17 bases lying between them. CDR1 is SGHDT and CDR2 is YYEEEE in the germline V gene. The CDR3 is 16 residues long. The CDR3 sequence is CASSLTGVFEGETQYF. CDR3 DNA sequence: TGTGCCAGCAGCTTGACCGGGGTTTTTGAGGGAGAGACCCAGTACTTC.

This rearrangement joins TRBV28 to TRBJ1-1; 7 bases fit TRBD1. Germline lookup yields CDR1 MDHEN and CDR2 SYDVKM. V lost 3 bases to trimming and J lost 0 bases; unmatched junction nucleotides: 4. The CDR3 covers 15 residues. For the CDR3, the DNA is TGTGCCAGCAGTTTGGGCGACAGGGTGAACACTGAAGCTTTCTTT. Its translation is CASSLGDRVNTEAFF.

The chain links TRBV5-6 to TRBJ2-5; 8 nucleotides align to TRBD2. Germline lookup yields CDR1 SGHDT and CDR2 YYEEEE. The junction had 12 bases not matched to a gene; V was cut back by 0 bases and J by 5 bases. The CDR3 extends over 17 amino acids. CDR3 loop: CASSLDWTGGPSETQYF. CDR3 sequence (DNA): TGTGCCAGCAGCTTGGATTGGACGGGAGGGCCCTCTGAGACCCAGTACTTC.

V gene TRBV28 combines with J gene TRBJ2-3; D call uncertain. This CDR3 has 15 amino acids. Germline lookup yields CDR1 MDHEN and CDR2 SYDVKM. Trimming took 3 bases from V and 1 from J, leaving 11 bases between them. In nucleotides, the CDR3 is TGTGCCAGCAGTTTTACGGCGATACGCACAGATACGCAGTATTTT. Translated: CASSFTAIRTDTQYF.

Worth noting for this clone: This same CDR3 is encoded by further DNA sequences in the sample. V and J are TRBV6-5 and TRBJ2-7; the D gene is possibly TRBD2 (6 bases). The CDR3 has 12 residues. Trimming removed 5 bases from V and 5 bases from J, with 10 bases in between. Germline-derived CDR1 and CDR2 are MNHEY and SVGAGI. The CDR3 coding sequence is TGTGCCAGCAGTCTCACGGGGGACGAGCAGTACTTC. Amino acids: CASSLTGDEQYF.

The chain couples TRBV2 to TRBJ2-5, with D possibly TRBD2 on 5 matching bases. CDR3 length equals 16 residues. CDR1 is SNHLY, CDR2 FYNNEI, per germline. Trimming took 10 bases from V and 3 from J, leaving 24 bases between them. The CDR3 reads CAIPTRNSKEEETQYF. CDR3 coding DNA: TGTGCCATCCCGACACGAAATTCCAAGGAGGAAGAGACCCAGTACTTC.

The chain recombines TRBV5-1 with TRBJ1-4; D gene unclear. With 0 bases removed from V and 3 bases from J, the gap between germline ends came to 3 bases. Germline lookup yields CDR1 SGHRS and CDR2 YFSETQ. CDR3 length: 13 amino acids. DNA for the CDR3: TGCGCCAGCAGCTTGGAGGCTAATGAAAAACTGTTTTTT. Translation gives CASSLEANEKLFF.